This T cell receptor (beta chain) originates from a study of blood T cell repertoires in COVID-19. Looking at the study overall: The United States, Italy and Spain supplied acute and convalescent COVID-19 samples. PBMCs, B-cell-depleted T cells, or T cells provided the cDNA or gDNA that made up the material.

Original processing methods: Amplification of reference gene primers was used by the study to estimate nucleated cell counts. The protocol was immunoSEQ multiplex PCR, while the TCRdb copy is restricted to in-frame clones and leaves out a portion. Clonal size and the V and J genes are those of that table, whereas D and trimming came from the DNA. Of about 220,000 clones listed, about 88% are singletons. Germline CDR1 and CDR2: SGHDT and YYEEEE. This CDR3 is built from 16 residues. V lost 0 bases, J lost 0 bases, and 7 bases lay in between. The TCR was taken from a man aged 35-49 years with active or convalescent COVID-19. The V gene is TRBV5-6, the J gene TRBJ2-6; D remains unclear. What was sequenced was peripheral blood. The CDR3 spells CASSLDFLSGANVLTF. In nucleotides, the CDR3 is TGTGCCAGCAGCTTGGACTTCCTCTCTGGGGCCAACGTCCTGACTTTC.